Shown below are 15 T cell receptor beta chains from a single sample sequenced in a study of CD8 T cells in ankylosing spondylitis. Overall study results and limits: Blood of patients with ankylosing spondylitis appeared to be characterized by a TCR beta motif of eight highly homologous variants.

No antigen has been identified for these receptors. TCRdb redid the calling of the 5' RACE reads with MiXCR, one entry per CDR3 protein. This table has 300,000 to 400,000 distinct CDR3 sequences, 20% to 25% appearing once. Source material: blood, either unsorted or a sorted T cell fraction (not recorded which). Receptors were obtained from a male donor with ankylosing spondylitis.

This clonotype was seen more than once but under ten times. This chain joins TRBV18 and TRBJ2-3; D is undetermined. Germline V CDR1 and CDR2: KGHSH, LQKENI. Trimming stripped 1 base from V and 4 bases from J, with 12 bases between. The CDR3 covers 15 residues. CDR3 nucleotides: TGTGCCAGCTCACCACGGGCCTCCACCCCAGATACGCAGTATTTT. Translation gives CASSPRASTPDTQYF.

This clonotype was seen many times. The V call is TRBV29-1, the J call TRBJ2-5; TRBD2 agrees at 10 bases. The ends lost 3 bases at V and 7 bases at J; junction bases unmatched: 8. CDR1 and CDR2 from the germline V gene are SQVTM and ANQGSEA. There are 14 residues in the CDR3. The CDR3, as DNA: TGCAGCGTTGACCTAGCGGGAGTGGATGGGACCCAGTACTTC. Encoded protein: CSVDLAGVDGTQYF.

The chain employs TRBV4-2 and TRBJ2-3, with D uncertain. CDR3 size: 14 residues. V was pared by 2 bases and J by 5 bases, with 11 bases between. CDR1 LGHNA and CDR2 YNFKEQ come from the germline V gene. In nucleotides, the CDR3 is TGTGCCAGCAGCCAAATTCTGTCTGAAGATACGCAGTATTTT. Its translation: CASSQILSEDTQYF.

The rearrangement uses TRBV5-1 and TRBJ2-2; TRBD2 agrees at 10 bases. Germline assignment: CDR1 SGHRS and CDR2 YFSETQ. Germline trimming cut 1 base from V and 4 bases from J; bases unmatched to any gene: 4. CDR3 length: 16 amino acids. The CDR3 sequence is CASSLSGRAFTGELFF. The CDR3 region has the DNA TGCGCCAGCAGCTTGAGCGGGAGGGCCTTCACCGGGGAGCTGTTTTTT.

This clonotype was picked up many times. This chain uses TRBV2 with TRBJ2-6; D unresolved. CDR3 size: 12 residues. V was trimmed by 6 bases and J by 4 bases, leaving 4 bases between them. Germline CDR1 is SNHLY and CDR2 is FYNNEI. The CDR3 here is CASSLGANVLTF. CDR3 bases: TGTGCCAGCAGCCTCGGGGCCAACGTCCTGACTTTC.

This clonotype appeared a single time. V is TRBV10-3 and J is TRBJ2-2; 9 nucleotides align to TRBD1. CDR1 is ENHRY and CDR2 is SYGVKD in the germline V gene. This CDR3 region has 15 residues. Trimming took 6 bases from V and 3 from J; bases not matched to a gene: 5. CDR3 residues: CAISATGGYTGELFF. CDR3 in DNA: TGTGCCATCAGCGCGACAGGGGGGTACACCGGGGAGCTGTTTTTT.

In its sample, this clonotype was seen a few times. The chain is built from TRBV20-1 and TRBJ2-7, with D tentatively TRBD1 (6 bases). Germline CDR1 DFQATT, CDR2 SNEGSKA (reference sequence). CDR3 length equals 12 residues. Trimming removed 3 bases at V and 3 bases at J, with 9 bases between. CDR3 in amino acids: CSASGTHYEQYF. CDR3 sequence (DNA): TGCAGTGCTAGCGGGACACACTACGAGCAGTACTTC.

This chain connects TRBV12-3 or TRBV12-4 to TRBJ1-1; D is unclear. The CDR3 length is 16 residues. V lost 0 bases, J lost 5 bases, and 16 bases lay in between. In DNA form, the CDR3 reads TGTGCCAGCAGTTTAGCAGATCGCAGGAGGCGAACTGAAGCTTTCTTT. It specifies CASSLADRRRRTEAFF.

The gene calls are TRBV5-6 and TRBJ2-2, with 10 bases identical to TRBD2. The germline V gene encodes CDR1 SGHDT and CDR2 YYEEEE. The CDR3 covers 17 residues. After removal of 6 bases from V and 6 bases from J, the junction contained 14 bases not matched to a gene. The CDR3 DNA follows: TGTGCCAGCACCGGGGGGCTAGCGGGAGATTATGCCGGGGAGCTGTTTTTT. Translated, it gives CASTGGLAGDYAGELFF. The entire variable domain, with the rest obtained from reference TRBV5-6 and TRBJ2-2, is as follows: DAGVTQSPTHLIKTRGQQVTLRCSPKSGHDTVSWYQQALGQGPQFIFQYYEEEERQRGNFPDRFSGHQFPNYSSELNVNALLLGDSALYLCASTGGLAGDYAGELFFGEGSRLTVL.

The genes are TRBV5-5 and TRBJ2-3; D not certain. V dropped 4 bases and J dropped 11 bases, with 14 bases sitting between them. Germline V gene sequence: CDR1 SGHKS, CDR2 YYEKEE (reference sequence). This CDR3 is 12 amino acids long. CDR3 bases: TGTGCCAGCAGCCCGAGACCCTTCGGGCAGTATTTT. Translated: CASSPRPFGQYF.

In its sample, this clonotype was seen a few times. For the CDR3, the DNA is TGTGCCAGCAGCCATGGACTAGCGGGGTGGTACAATGAGCAGTTCTTC. Translated, it gives CASSHGLAGWYNEQFF. V and J are TRBV3-1 and TRBJ2-1, with 12 positions matching TRBD2. V lost 3 bases, J lost 4 bases, and 4 bases stayed unmatched. Germline-derived CDR1 and CDR2 are LGHDT and YNNKEL (reference sequence). The CDR3 totals 16 residues.

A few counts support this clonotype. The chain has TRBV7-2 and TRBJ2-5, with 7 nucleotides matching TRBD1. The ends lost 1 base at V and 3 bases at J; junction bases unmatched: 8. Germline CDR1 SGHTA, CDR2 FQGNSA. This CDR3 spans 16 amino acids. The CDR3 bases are TGTGCCAGCAGCTTAGTTCAGGGGGTAGGGGAAGAGACCCAGTACTTC. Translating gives CASSLVQGVGEETQYF.

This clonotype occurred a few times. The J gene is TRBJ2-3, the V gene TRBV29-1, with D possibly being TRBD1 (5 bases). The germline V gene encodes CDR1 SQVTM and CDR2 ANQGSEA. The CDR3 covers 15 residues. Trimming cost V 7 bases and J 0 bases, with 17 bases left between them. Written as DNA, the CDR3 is TGCAGCGCTAAGACCGACAGAGCCAGCACAGATACGCAGTATTTT. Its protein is CSAKTDRASTDTQYF.

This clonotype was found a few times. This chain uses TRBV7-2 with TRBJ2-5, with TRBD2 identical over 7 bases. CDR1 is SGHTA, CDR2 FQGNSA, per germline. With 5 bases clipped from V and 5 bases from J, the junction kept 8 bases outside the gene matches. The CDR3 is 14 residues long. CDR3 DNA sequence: TGTGCCAGCAGCCATGAGCGGGACGAGGAGACCCAGTACTTC. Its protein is CASSHERDEETQYF. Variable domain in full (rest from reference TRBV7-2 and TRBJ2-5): GAGVSQSPSNKVTEKGKDVELRCDPISGHTALYWYRQSLGQGLEFLIYFQGNSAPDKSGLPSDRFSAERTGGSVSTLTIQRTQQEDSAVYLCASSHERDEETQYFGPGTRLLVL.

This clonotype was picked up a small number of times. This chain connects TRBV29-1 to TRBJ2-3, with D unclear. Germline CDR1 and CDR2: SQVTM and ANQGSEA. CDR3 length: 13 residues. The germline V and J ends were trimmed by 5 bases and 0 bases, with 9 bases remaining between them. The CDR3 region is CSVSRPSTDTQYF. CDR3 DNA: TGCAGCGTTTCCAGGCCTAGCACAGATACGCAGTATTTT.